The clone carrying this T cell receptor beta chain was found a few times. The antigen is unknown. The record originates from a study of siplizumab effects on memory and regulatory T cells. The assay looked at some 93,000 TCR templates in each sample. The assay was immunoSEQ multiplex PCR, and TCRdb's table has in-frame clones only and misses some. The sample shows roughly 40,000 clones, about 89% of them seen only once. Findings and caveats of the study: Siplizumab cultures yielded proliferating Tregs whose suppressive function was not confirmed.

The germline V gene has CDR1 GTSNPN and CDR2 SVGIG (reference sequence). The germline V and J ends were trimmed by 1 base and 3 bases, with 7 bases remaining between them. This CDR3 is 13 amino acids long. Sequencing input: naive CD4+ T cells sorted from blood. The chain uses TRBV30 and TRBJ1-3; a possible D gene is TRBD1 (5 bases). This clonotype was obtained from a human donor in good health. DNA for the CDR3: TGTGCCTGGAGTGAGGGGTTTGGAAACACCATATATTTT. Protein: CAWSEGFGNTIYF.